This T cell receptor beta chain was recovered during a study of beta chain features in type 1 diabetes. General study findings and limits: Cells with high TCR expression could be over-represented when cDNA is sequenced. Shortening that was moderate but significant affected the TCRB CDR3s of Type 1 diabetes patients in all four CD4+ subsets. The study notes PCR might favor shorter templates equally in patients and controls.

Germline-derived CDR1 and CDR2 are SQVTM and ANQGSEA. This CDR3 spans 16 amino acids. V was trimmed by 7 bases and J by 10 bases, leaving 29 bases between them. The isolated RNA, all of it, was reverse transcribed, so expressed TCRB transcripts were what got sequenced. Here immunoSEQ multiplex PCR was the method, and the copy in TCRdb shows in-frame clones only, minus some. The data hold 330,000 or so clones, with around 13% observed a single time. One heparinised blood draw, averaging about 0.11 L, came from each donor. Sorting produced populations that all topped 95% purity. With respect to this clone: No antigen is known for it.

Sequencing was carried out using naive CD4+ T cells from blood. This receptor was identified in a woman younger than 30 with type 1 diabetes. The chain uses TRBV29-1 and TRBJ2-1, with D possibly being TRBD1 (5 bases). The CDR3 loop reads CSATRGAGYPGGEQFF. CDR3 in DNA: TGCAGCGCCACCCGTGGGGCAGGCTACCCTGGTGGGGAGCAGTTCTTC.